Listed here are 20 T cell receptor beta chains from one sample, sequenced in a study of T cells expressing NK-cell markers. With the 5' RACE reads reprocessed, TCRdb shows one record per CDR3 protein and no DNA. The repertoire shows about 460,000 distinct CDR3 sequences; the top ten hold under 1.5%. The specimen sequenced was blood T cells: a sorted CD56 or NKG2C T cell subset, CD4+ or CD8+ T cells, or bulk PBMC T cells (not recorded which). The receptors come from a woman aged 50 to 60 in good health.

The CDR3 loop is CASSWGGPGNEQFF. This chain joins TRBV28 and TRBJ2-1; TCRdb reports TRBD2, a call that lacks DNA to check it against. The germline CDR1 and CDR2 sequences are MDHEN and SYDVKM. CDR3 size: 14 residues.

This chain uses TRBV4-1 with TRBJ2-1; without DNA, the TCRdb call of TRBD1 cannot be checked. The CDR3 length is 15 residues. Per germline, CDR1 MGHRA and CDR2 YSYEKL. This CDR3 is CASSPTSGGGGEQFF.

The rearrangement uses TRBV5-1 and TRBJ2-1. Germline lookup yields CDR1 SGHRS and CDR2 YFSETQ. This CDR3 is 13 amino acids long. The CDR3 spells CASSLYAYNEQFF.

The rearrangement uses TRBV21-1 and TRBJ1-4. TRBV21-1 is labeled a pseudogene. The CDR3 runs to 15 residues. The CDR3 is CASGVHGPEGEKLFF.

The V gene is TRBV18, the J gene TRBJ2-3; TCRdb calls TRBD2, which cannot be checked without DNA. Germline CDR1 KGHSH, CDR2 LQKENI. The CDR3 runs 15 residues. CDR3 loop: CASSRRDSTTDTQYF.

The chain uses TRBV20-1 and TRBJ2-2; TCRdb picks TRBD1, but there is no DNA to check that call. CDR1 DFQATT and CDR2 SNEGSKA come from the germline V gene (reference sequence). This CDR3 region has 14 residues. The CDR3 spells CSARGQAATGELFF.

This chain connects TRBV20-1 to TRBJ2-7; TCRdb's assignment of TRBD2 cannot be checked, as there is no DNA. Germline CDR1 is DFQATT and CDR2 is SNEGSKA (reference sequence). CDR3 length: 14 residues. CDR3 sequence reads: CSAVTSGRINEQYF.

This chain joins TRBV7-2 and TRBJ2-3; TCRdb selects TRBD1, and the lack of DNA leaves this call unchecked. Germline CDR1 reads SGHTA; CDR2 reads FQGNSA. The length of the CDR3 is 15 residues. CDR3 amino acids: CASSQRDRITDTQYF.

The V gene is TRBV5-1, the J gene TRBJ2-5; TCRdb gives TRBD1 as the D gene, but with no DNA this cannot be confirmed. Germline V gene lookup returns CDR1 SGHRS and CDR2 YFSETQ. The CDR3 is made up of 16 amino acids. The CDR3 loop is CASSHSLDRIQETQYF. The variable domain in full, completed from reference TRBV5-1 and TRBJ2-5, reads KAGVTQTPRYLIKTRGQQVTLSCSPISGHRSVSWYQQTPGQGLQFLFEYFSETQRNKGNFPGRFSGRQFSNSRSEMNVSTLELGDSALYLCASSHSLDRIQETQYFGPGTRLLVL.

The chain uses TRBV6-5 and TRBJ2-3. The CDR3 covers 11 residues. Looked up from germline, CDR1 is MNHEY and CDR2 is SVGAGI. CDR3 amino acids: CATFRGNTQYF.

This chain's CDR3 is CASSQEGAMETQYF. The chain combines TRBV3-1 with TRBJ2-5; TCRdb returns TRBD1, unconfirmable since there is no DNA. The CDR3 is made up of 14 amino acids. Germline V lookup: CDR1 LGHDT, CDR2 YNNKEL (reference sequence).

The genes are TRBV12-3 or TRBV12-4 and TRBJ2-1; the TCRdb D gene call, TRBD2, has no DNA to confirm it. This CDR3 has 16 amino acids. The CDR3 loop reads CASSPGLAGGYNEQFF.

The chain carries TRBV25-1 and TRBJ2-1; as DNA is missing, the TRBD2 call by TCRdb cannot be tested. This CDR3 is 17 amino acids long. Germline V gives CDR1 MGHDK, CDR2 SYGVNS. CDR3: CASSGRGLASRLDEQFF.

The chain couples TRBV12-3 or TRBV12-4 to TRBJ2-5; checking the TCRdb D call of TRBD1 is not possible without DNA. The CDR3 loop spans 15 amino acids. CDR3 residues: CASSLDRGGQETQYF.

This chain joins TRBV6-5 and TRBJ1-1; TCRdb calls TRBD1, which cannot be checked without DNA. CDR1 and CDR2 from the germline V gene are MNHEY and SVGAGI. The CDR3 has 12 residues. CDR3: CASSNARAQAFF.

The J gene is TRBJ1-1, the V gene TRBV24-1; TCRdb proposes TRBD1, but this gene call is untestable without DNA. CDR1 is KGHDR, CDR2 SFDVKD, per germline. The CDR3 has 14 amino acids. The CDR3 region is CATRGQGETTEAFF.

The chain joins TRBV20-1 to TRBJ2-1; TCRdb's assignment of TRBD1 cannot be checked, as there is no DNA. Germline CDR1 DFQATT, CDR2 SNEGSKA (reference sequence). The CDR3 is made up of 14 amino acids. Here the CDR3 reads CSASGSGGAGEQFF.

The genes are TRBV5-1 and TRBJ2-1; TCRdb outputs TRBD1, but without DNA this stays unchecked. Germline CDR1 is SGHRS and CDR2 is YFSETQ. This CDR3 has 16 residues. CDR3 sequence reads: CASSLGSAGSYNEQFF.

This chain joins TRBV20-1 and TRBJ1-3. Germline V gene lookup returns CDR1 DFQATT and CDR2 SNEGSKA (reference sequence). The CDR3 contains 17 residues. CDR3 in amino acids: CSARPRSGSYSGNTIYF.

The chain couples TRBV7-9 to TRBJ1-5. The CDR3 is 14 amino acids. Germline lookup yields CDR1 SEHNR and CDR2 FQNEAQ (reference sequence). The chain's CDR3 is CASSFLSSNQPQHF.